The T cell receptor (beta chain) described here comes from a study of blood T cell repertoires in COVID-19 (TCRdb year 2020). Regarding the research as a whole: Samples covering the acute and convalescent phases of COVID-19 were provided by collaborators in the United States, Italy and Spain. A de-identified subject ID, COVID-19 status, age in years and sex were almost always included in the sample metadata. The prospective study material was composed of cDNA or gDNA derived from T cells, B-cell-depleted T cells, or PBMCs. Where available, HLA class I and class II types were taken from metadata supplied by the sample provider and were not determined by assay-based typing. The repertoires were released in a freely available public database intended as a resource for research on the immune response to SARS-CoV-2. Samples came from the ongoing ImmuneRACE study (first 160 participants) plus 1,254 subjects from 6 global collaborators. Deeply sampled blood TCRbeta repertoires from subjects exposed to, actively infected with, or recovered from COVID-19 were included in the dataset. Results and caveats for the whole study, not just this receptor: How much clinical and demographic metadata was included differed by source and by participant, and the metadata was provided uncurated.

TCRbeta CDR3 regions were amplified from genomic DNA by means of the immunoSEQ Assay, a bias-controlled multiplex PCR. The published analysis was carried out like this. The number of nucleated cells in each sample was estimated from the amplification of reference gene primers within the assay. To quantify the absolute abundance of each unique TCRbeta CDR3 rearrangement, sequence reads were collapsed and filtered. For each sample, productive Simpson clonality was calculated by taking the square root of Simpson's diversity index across productive rearrangements. The table was pulled from immuneACCESS by TCRdb, which kept in-frame rearrangements only. Such tables lose some clones; where checked, under half of the loss comes from unresolved V genes, and the rest has no known cause. V and J calls and clone size are copied from that table; D and trimming were computed from the DNA. The sample table contains about 99,000 clones; only one count was recorded for about 88% of them. Of the sample, 5.1% falls within the top ten clones.

In the case of this clone: Its binding antigen is unknown. Per-nucleotide qualities are absent, and no much larger clonotype sits a single base away.

V is trimmed back by 7 bases and J by 4 bases, and the junction contains 8 bases that no gene match accounts for. From the cysteine through the phenylalanine, the CDR3 covers 15 amino acids. Just the 45-base CDR3 DNA is kept, in frame starting at base 1. CDR1 MDHEN and CDR2 SYDVKM were looked up in the germline V gene. Whole blood was collected in K2EDTA tubes by collaborating institutions according to the institutions' own protocols. For TCRbeta analysis, collaborators shipped samples as frozen whole blood, isolated PBMCs, or DNA extracted from either of those sample types. Sequencing was done on a sample of peripheral blood. The chain is assembled from TRBV28 and TRBJ2-3; 10 of the junction bases match TRBD1. This TCR was sampled from a human donor in a cohort sampled during active COVID-19. CDR3 reads: CASTLTGGAADTQYF. The nucleotides read TGTGCCAGCACCTTGACAGGGGGCGCGGCAGATACGCAGTATTTT.